The 28 T cell receptor beta chains below come from one sample, sequenced in a study of blood T cells in healthy people across ages. For the second PCR, which ran for 7 to 11 cycles, a sample-barcoded 5' primer and a J-beta primer mix were used. TCRdb reprocessed the 5' RACE reads with MiXCR, giving one entry per CDR3 protein. The data contain approximately 850,000 distinct CDR3 sequences, 58% of them singletons. The specimen sequenced was blood. These receptors all stem from a man aged 25-45 years in good health.

The V call is TRBV2, the J call TRBJ2-1; 9 bases are a match to TRBD2. Germline V gives CDR1 SNHLY, CDR2 FYNNEI. Unmatched junction bases numbered 15, after V lost 6 bases and J lost 6 bases. This CDR3 contains 17 residues. The DNA of the CDR3 is TGTGCCAGCAGGAGTCGGGCTAGCGGGATACGGGCCAATGAGCAGTTCTTC. This sequence encodes CASRSRASGIRANEQFF.

The chain has TRBV27 and TRBJ1-2; tentatively, D is TRBD1 (6 bases). Germline-derived CDR1 and CDR2 are MNHEY and SMNVEV (reference sequence). This CDR3 contains 14 residues. V was cut by 6 bases and J by 0 bases, with 11 bases left in between. CDR3 sequence: CASSSGETNYGYTF. The DNA for the CDR3 is TGTGCCAGCAGCTCAGGGGAAACTAACTATGGCTACACCTTC.

This clonotype has a handful of counts. The chain couples TRBV4-3 to TRBJ2-7; D not resolved. This CDR3 is built from 13 residues. Germline CDR1 is LGHNA and CDR2 is YSLEER. With 3 bases removed from V and 3 bases from J, the gap between germline ends came to 9 bases. CDR3 in amino acids: CASSQTLNYEQYF. The CDR3 DNA follows: TGCGCCAGCAGCCAGACCCTGAACTACGAGCAGTACTTC.

The chain couples TRBV5-1 to TRBJ2-1, with D perhaps matching TRBD1 or TRBD2 (5 bases each). Trimming left V 6 bases short and J 7 bases short, with 20 bases between. CDR3 length: 15 residues. CDR1 and CDR2 from the germline V gene are SGHRS and YFSETQ. The CDR3 sequence: CASNKGTDRLNEQFF. DNA for the CDR3: TGCGCCAGCAACAAAGGGACGGACCGACTGAATGAGCAGTTCTTC.

In this sample, this clonotype turned up a few times. The J gene is TRBJ2-4, the V gene TRBV10-3, with D perhaps TRBD1 (6 bases). CDR3 length: 18 residues. Trimming removed 0 bases from V and 2 bases from J, with 17 bases in between. Germline CDR1 and CDR2: ENHRY and SYGVKD. The CDR3 region is CAISESNPQGLTKNIQYF. CDR3 DNA: TGTGCCATCAGTGAGTCAAATCCACAGGGTCTGACCAAAAACATTCAGTACTTC.

This chain connects TRBV20-1 to TRBJ2-1; 8 bases fit TRBD1. Losses at the gene ends were 4 bases for V and 7 bases for J; bases not matched to a gene: 21. In germline, CDR1 is DFQATT, CDR2 SNEGSKA (reference sequence). The CDR3 contains 18 residues. The CDR3 bases are TGCAGTGCTAAGGTGGCAGGGGGCGAAACCGTCGGGTGGAATGAGCAGTTCTTC. Translation: CSAKVAGGETVGWNEQFF.

The sample holds a few counts of this clonotype. The rearrangement uses TRBV2 and TRBJ2-1; 7 positions agree with TRBD2. This CDR3 has 12 amino acids. Germline V lookup: CDR1 SNHLY, CDR2 FYNNEI. V shed 10 bases and J 6 bases; nucleotides not matched to a gene: 6. In DNA form, the CDR3 reads TGTGCCACCTCACTAGCGCGCAATGAGCAGTTCTTC. It specifies CATSLARNEQFF.

The chain links TRBV10-3 to TRBJ1-2, with a possible D match to TRBD1 (6 bases). Germline CDR1 reads ENHRY; CDR2 reads SYGVKD. The ends were cut back, 6 bases at V and 4 bases at J, with 24 bases in the middle. The CDR3 runs to 17 residues. As DNA, the CDR3 is TGTGCCATCAGCCGAAGGACCCCGGAACAGGGCGTCTATGGCTACACCTTC. It encodes CAISRRTPEQGVYGYTF.

This clonotype was detected only a few times. The chain uses TRBV29-1 and TRBJ2-3; D call uncertain. Germline V lookup: CDR1 SQVTM, CDR2 ANQGSEA. The CDR3 sequence is 12 residues long. Deletions cut 6 bases from V and 1 base from J, with 8 bases between. The CDR3 bases are TGCAGCGTGCTTGGGGGCACAGATACGCAGTATTTT. It translates to CSVLGGTDTQYF.

The CDR3 protein is CSARSTSSPNEKLFF. The CDR3 coding sequence is TGCAGTGCTAGATCCACGTCCAGCCCTAATGAAAAACTGTTTTTT. V is TRBV20-1 and J is TRBJ1-4; D remains unclear. CDR1 is DFQATT, CDR2 SNEGSKA, per germline (reference sequence). The V end was cut by 2 bases, the J end by 3 bases, with 13 bases between. The CDR3 loop spans 15 amino acids.

The rearrangement joins TRBV27 to TRBJ1-1, with a possible D match to TRBD1 (5 bases). CDR3 length: 16 amino acids. Trimming shortened V by 2 bases and J by 1 base, and 14 bases separated the two germline ends. Germline V CDR1 and CDR2: MNHEY, SMNVEV (reference sequence). The CDR3 DNA sequence: TGTGCCAGCAGTTTAGTGTGGGGGGACGAGAACACTGAAGCTTTCTTT. It encodes CASSLVWGDENTEAFF.

The V and J genes are TRBV7-2 and TRBJ2-1, with TRBD2 matching over 8 bases. The CDR3 has 17 amino acids. The junction had 7 bases not matched to a gene; V was cut back by 1 base and J by 2 bases. From germline, CDR1 is SGHTA and CDR2 FQGNSA. CDR3 sequence reads: CASSLVASGYTYNEQFF. The CDR3 DNA reads as TGTGCCAGCAGCTTAGTTGCTAGCGGGTATACCTACAATGAGCAGTTCTTC.

This clonotype was detected a few times. The J gene is TRBJ2-4, the V gene TRBV13; 7 positions agree with TRBD1. CDR3 length: 15 residues. The V and J ends lost 5 bases and 8 bases, in that order; junction bases with no gene match: 12. Germline V gives CDR1 PRHDT, CDR2 FYEKMQ (reference sequence). The CDR3 coding sequence is TGTGCCAGCAGCCCCTCCGGACAGGATTTGTACATTCAGTACTTC. Its translation: CASSPSGQDLYIQYF.

This clonotype was counted once. The V call is TRBV20-1, the J call TRBJ2-7; a possible D gene is TRBD1 (6 bases). This CDR3 region has 16 residues. Germline lookup yields CDR1 DFQATT and CDR2 SNEGSKA (reference sequence). Trimming pared 0 bases from V and 5 bases from J, leaving 20 bases between. CDR3 protein: CSARDRETGPRHEQYF. The CDR3 DNA reads TGCAGTGCTAGAGATCGAGAGACAGGTCCAAGGCACGAGCAGTACTTC.

V usage is TRBV27 and J usage is TRBJ2-1, with 8 bases fitting TRBD1. V gave up 8 bases and J gave up 7 bases; unmatched junction bases: 10. Germline lookup yields CDR1 MNHEY and CDR2 SMNVEV (reference sequence). The CDR3 covers 14 residues. CDR3 coding DNA: TGTGCCAGCGGTTGGCAGGGGGCGCTTAATGAGCAGTTCTTC. Its protein is CASGWQGALNEQFF.

On this clonotype: The conserved phenylalanine or tryptophan normally closing the CDR3 is absent here, so this likely arose from a read error. Because the CDR3's place on the DNA is in doubt, the DNA is left out and the CDR3 is given as listed by TCRdb. The V and J genes are TRBV20-1 and TRBJ2-5; the DNA was not used to check the table's D call, TRBD1. From its first to its last residue, the CDR3 has 15 amino acids. The germline V gene encodes CDR1 DFQATT and CDR2 SNEGSKA (reference sequence). This chain's CDR3 is CSANRVSTGGYTFGS.

The genes are TRBV6-2 or TRBV6-3 and TRBJ2-5; TRBD1 is a possible D gene (5 bases). This CDR3 comprises 15 residues. The ends were cut back, 7 bases at V and 2 bases at J, with 17 bases in the middle. CDR1 is MNHEY, CDR2 SVGEGT, per germline. Here the CDR3 reads CASTQRAGRQETQYF. The CDR3 DNA reads TGTGCCAGCACTCAACGAGCAGGGCGACAAGAGACCCAGTACTTC.

The chain links TRBV6-5 to TRBJ2-3, with TRBD2 identical over 7 bases. This CDR3 contains 14 residues. Germline CDR1 MNHEY, CDR2 SVGAGI. The V segment lost 6 bases and the J segment 6 bases; nucleotides outside the gene matches: 9. CDR3 sequence reads: CASRGGSWVDTQYF. In DNA, the CDR3 is TGTGCCAGCAGGGGGGGGTCTTGGGTGGATACGCAGTATTTT.

Remarks on this clonotype: A read error may explain this, as a much larger clone is one base away. J is TRBJ2-1 and V is TRBV20-1; TRBD2 matches 10 bases. CDR1 is DFQATT and CDR2 is SNEGSKA in the germline V gene (reference sequence). CDR3 length: 17 residues. Trimming cost V 1 base and J 7 bases; bases outside gene matches: 13. The DNA of the CDR3 is TGCAGTGCTAGAGGTCTCAGCGGGAGGGCCGGGGGAAATGAGCAGTTCTTC. Translated: CSARGLSGRAGGNEQFF.

This clonotype was observed a few times. The genes are TRBV20-1 and TRBJ1-2; weak D call: TRBD1 (5 bases). Deletions cut 4 bases from V and 8 bases from J, with 14 bases between. This CDR3 is 12 amino acids long. The germline V gene has CDR1 DFQATT and CDR2 SNEGSKA (reference sequence). CDR3 bases: TGCAGTGCTACAATCCAGGGCCGGGGCTACACCTTC. Protein product: CSATIQGRGYTF.

The count of this clonotype is one. This sequence joins TRBV20-1 and TRBJ2-5, with D perhaps TRBD1 (6 bases). The CDR3 totals 14 residues. Trimming pared 8 bases from V and 4 bases from J, leaving 20 bases between. Germline assignment: CDR1 DFQATT and CDR2 SNEGSKA (reference sequence). CDR3 amino acids: CSSPGHLSPETQYF. The CDR3 DNA reads as TGCAGTAGCCCGGGACATCTCTCTCCAGAGACCCAGTACTTC.

Details on this clonotype: A read error is possible here, since a much larger clone lies one base away. The J gene is TRBJ2-7, the V gene TRBV7-2; 11 bases map to TRBD2. Germline CDR1 reads SGHTA; CDR2 reads FQGNSA. There are 16 residues in the CDR3. Losses at the gene ends were 5 bases for V and 10 bases for J; bases not matched to a gene: 16. CDR3 protein: CASSNYLAGGLSAQYF. The CDR3 coding sequence is TGTGCCAGCAGCAACTACTTAGCGGGGGGGCTATCGGCCCAGTACTTC.

This chain links TRBV6-6 with TRBJ1-2; D unresolved. CDR1 is MNHNY, CDR2 SVGAGI, per germline (reference sequence). V lost 5 bases, J lost 2 bases, and 12 bases lay in between. The CDR3 runs to 14 residues. CDR3 in amino acids: CASSETGRNYGYTF. The CDR3 bases are TGTGCCAGCAGTGAGACCGGGCGAAACTATGGCTACACCTTC.

The V call is TRBV6-5, the J call TRBJ2-1; 13 nucleotides align to TRBD2. The CDR3 has 18 residues. V dropped 4 bases and J dropped 2; count of bases not matched to a gene: 8. Germline V gene sequence: CDR1 MNHEY, CDR2 SVGAGI. DNA of the CDR3: TGTGCCAGCAGTTCTATATCGGGACTAGCGGGGACCTACAATGAGCAGTTCTTC. It codes for CASSSISGLAGTYNEQFF.

The V call is TRBV7-2, the J call TRBJ2-1; D ambiguous. Germline loops: CDR1 SGHTA, CDR2 FQGNSA. Trimming removed 8 bases from V and 8 bases from J, with 19 bases in between. The CDR3 runs 14 residues. Written as DNA, the CDR3 is TGTGCCAGCTCCCTTTTAGGGTCCAAGTATGAGCAGTTCTTC. Amino acids: CASSLLGSKYEQFF.

The rearrangement joins TRBV29-1 to TRBJ1-4; D unresolved. The CDR3 is made up of 12 amino acids. Germline V lookup: CDR1 SQVTM, CDR2 ANQGSEA. Trimming shortened V by 4 bases and J by 7 bases, and 10 bases separated the two germline ends. The CDR3 is CSVGGWGEKLFF. CDR3 nucleotide sequence: TGCAGCGTTGGGGGATGGGGTGAAAAACTGTTTTTT.

This clonotype was detected only a few times. This chain connects TRBV6-6 to TRBJ1-4, with a possible D match to TRBD1 (5 bases). V lost 4 bases, J lost 11 bases, and 20 bases lay in between. Germline V gene data show CDR1 as MNHNY and CDR2 as SVGAGI (reference sequence). The length of the CDR3 is 15 residues. CDR3 protein: CASSSQHRDLKKLFF. The CDR3 coding sequence is TGTGCCAGCAGTTCACAGCACCGGGACCTCAAGAAACTGTTTTTT.

This clonotype was seen more than once but under ten times. V gene TRBV7-2 combines with J gene TRBJ2-7, with 8 positions matching TRBD2. This CDR3 contains 15 residues. The V gene end was trimmed by 6 bases and the J gene end by 3 bases; junction bases not matched to a gene: 10. Germline-derived CDR1 and CDR2 are SGHTA and FQGNSA. This CDR3 is CASSSTGTRLYEQYF. In DNA form, the CDR3 reads TGTGCCAGCAGTTCAACCGGGACTAGACTCTACGAGCAGTACTTC.